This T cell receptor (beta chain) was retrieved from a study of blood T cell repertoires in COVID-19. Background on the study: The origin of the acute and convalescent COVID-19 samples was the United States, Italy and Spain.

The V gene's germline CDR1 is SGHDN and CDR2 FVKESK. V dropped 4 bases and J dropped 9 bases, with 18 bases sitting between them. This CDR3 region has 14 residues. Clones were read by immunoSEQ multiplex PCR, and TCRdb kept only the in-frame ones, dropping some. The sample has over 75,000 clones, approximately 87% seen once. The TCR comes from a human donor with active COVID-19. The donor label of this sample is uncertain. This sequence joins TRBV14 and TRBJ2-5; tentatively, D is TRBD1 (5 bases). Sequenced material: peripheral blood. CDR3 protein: CASSLHLQGDPQYF. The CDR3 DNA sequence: TGTGCCAGCAGCCTCCACCTCCAGGGTGATCCCCAGTACTTC.